This entry concerns a single T cell receptor beta chain. This clone was recorded a few times. Its antigen remains undetermined. The input lacks base qualities; no much larger clone sits a single base away. The entry originates in a study of beta chain features in type 1 diabetes (dated by TCRdb to between 2017 and 2018). In the study overall: Patients and healthy donors did not differ in mean age, gender distribution, total cell number or subset yield. Across all samples, some 99 million sorted cells were examined, and cell number per subset correlated strongly with RNA yield. The study compared TCRB repertoires of sorted circulating CD4+ T cell subsets between recently diagnosed type 1 diabetes patients and matched healthy donors. Regulatory and stem cell-like memory subsets were obtained from only 8 patients and roughly eight healthy donors, while naive and central memory subsets were obtained from all 28 donors.

The CDR3 contains 18 residues, cysteine and phenylalanine counted. Only the CDR3 DNA stays, 54 bases, in frame from base 1. CDR1 and CDR2 (SGHRS, YFSETQ) derive from the germline V gene. V sheds 1 base and J sheds 3 bases, leaving 19 bases between their ends. The High Capacity cDNA Reverse Transcription Kit was used to reverse transcribe all of the isolated RNA, meaning that expressed TCRB transcripts were what got sequenced. Naive, central memory and regulatory T cell samples underwent deep immunoSEQ sequencing, averaging around 3.6 million total reads per sample. After sorted cells were lysed in RLT buffer, RNA was extracted with DNase-treated RNeasy Micro or Mini kits, with the choice depending on cell number. Each cell subset was processed on its own to prevent cross-contamination, while patient and healthy donor samples were processed together. Using the immunoSEQ multiplex PCR, TCRB sequences were amplified from cDNA into 87-bp fragments spanning the CDR3 region. The amplicons were sequenced using the Illumina HiSeq platform. On the authors' methods: Synthetic template baselines were used to correct PCR bias computationally, reads within Hamming distance 2 were collapsed together, and singletons that could not be merged were discarded. Reads were aligned against IMGT so that V, D and J genes, CDR3 length and insertions or deletions at six rearrangement sites could be assigned. Within each subset, clonotype counts were normalized to the number of sorted cells before true diversity and Gini coefficients were calculated with the tcR R package. The overlap coefficient, calculated on TCRB nucleotide sequences, was used to quantify repertoire sharing. Out-of-frame TCRB sequences from naive cells were analyzed as a proxy for the pre-selection repertoire. TCRdb's version of the immuneACCESS table is confined to in-frame rearrangements and falls short of the full clone set. An unresolved V gene accounts for under half of the shortfall where checked; the remainder is of unknown origin. V and J calls and clone size are as listed in that table; D and trimming were resolved from the DNA. In this sample the table shows about 360,000 clones, 10% to 15% of which occur a single time. Clones ranked in the top ten supply 0.017% of the sample.

On the study overall, not on this receptor specifically: HLA sub-analyses involved small numbers of individuals, so any influence of HLA type on TCRB rearrangement remained unresolved. Type 1 diabetes patients showed a moderate but significant shortening of TCRB CDR3 length in all four CD4+ subsets. Patients with type 1 diabetes made fewer insertions and deleted more nucleotides at VDJ recombination sites, implying thymic rearrangement abnormalities. Naive, central memory and regulatory TCRB repertoires appeared to be more similar among patients than among healthy donors. PCR might favor shorter templates, but patient and control samples were amplified and corrected together, so any skew would affect both groups equally. Because cDNA was sequenced instead of genomic DNA, highly expressing activated cells could be over-represented, though the groups showed no difference in activation or CD3 levels.

Each donor gave one peripheral blood draw, averaging approximately 110 mL, which was collected into heparinised tubes. Naive, central memory, regulatory and stem cell-like memory CD4+ T cells were sorted on a BD FACSAria II using a panel including CD45RO, CCR7, CD25, CD127, CD95 and CD27. A purity above 98% was achieved for all sorted populations. PBMCs were isolated right away by Lymphoprep density gradient centrifugation and were stained directly, without culture. Samples were stained and sorted in pairs, with one healthy donor and one patient per experiment, so that batch effects were minimized.

The sequence derives from a man between 18 and 35 years old in good health. The sequence links TRBV5-1 to TRBJ2-2; a weak D assignment points to TRBD2 (5 bases agree). What was sequenced was naive CD4+ T cells from blood. In light of the paper, this sample's cell subset or site label describes: true naive CD4+ T cells. The CDR3 is CASSLYGGTGMDTGELFF. The DNA reads as follows: TGCGCCAGCAGCTTGTACGGCGGTACGGGAATGGACACCGGGGAGCTGTTTTTT. The CDR3 plus the reference TRBV5-1 and TRBJ2-2 genes for the other parts give the full variable domain: KAGVTQTPRYLIKTRGQQVTLSCSPISGHRSVSWYQQTPGQGLQFLFEYFSETQRNKGNFPGRFSGRQFSNSRSEMNVSTLELGDSALYLCASSLYGGTGMDTGELFFGEGSRLTVL.